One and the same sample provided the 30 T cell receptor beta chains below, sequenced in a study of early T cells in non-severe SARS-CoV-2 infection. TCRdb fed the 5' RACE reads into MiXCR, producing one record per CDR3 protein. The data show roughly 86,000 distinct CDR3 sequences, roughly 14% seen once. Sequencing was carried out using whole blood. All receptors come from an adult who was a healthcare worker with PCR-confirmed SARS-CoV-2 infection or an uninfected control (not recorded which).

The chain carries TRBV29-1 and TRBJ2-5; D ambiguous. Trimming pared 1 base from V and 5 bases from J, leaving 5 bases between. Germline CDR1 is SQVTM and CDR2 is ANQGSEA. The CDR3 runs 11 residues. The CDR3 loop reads CSVEVLETQYF. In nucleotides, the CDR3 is TGCAGCGTTGAAGTACTGGAGACCCAGTACTTC.

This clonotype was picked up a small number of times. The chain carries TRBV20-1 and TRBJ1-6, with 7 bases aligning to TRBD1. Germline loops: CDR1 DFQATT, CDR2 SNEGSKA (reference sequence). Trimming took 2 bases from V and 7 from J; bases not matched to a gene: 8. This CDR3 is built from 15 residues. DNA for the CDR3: TGCAGTGCTAGACTTGAGGGACAGCTAAATTCACCCCTCCACTTT. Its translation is CSARLEGQLNSPLHF.

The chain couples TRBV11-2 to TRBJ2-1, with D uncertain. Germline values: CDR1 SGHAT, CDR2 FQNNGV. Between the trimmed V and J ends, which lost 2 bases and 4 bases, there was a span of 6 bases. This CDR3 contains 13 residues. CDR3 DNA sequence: TGTGCCAGCAGCTTAAGGAGTTACAATGAGCAGTTCTTC. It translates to CASSLRSYNEQFF.

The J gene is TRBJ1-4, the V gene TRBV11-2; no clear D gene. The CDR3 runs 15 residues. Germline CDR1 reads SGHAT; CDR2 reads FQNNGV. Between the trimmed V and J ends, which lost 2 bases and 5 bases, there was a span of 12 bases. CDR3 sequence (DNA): TGTGCCAGCAGCTTACGATGGCTTGGGAATGAAAAACTGTTTTTT. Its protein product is CASSLRWLGNEKLFF.

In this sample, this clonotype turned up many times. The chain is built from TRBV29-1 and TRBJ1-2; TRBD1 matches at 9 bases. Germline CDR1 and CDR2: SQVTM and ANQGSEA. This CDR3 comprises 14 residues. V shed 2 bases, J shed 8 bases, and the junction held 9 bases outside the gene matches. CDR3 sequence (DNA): TGCAGCGTTGAAAGAATCACAGGGGGCAGAGGCTACACCTTC. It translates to CSVERITGGRGYTF.

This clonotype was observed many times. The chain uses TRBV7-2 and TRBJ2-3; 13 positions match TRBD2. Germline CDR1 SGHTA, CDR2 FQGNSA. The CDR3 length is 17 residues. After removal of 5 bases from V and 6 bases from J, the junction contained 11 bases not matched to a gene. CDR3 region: CASSLQTSGGIGDTQYF. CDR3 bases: TGTGCCAGCAGCCTTCAGACTAGCGGGGGGATCGGCGATACGCAGTATTTT.

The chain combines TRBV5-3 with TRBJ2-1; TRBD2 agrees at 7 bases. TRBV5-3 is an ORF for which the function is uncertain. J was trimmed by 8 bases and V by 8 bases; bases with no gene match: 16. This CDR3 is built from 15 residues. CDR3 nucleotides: TGTGCCAGCGCCACAACCGGGGGGTATATATATGAGCAGTTCTTC. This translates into CASATTGGYIYEQFF.

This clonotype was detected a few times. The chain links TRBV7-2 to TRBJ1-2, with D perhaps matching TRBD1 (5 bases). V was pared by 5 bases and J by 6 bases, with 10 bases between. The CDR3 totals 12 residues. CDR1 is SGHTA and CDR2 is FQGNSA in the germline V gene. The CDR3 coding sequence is TGTGCCAGCAGCGCTGACAGAGATGGCTACACCTTC. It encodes CASSADRDGYTF.

The CDR3 DNA follows: TGCAGCGTTGAAGGGAAGCGGAACTATGGCTACACCTTC. It translates to CSVEGKRNYGYTF. V is TRBV29-1 and J is TRBJ1-2; D unresolved. Germline V gives CDR1 SQVTM, CDR2 ANQGSEA. The CDR3 extends over 13 amino acids. V lost 1 base, J lost 2 bases, and 8 bases lay in between.

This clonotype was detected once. The CDR3 sequence is CASSGLSREETQYF. The DNA of the CDR3 is TGTGCCAGCAGTGGGTTATCCAGGGAAGAGACCCAGTACTTC. The V and J genes are TRBV6-1 and TRBJ2-5, with D possibly being TRBD1 (5 bases). V gave up 4 bases and J gave up 3 bases, with 12 bases separating them. Germline V lookup: CDR1 MNHNS, CDR2 SASEGT. The CDR3 loop spans 14 amino acids.

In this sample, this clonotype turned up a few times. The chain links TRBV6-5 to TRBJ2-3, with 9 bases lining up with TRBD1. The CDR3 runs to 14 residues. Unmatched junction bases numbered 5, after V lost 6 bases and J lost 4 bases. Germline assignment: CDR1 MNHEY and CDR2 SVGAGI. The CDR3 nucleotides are TGTGCCAGCAGCCGGGACAGGGTGGCAGATACGCAGTATTTT. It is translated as CASSRDRVADTQYF.

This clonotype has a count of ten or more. CDR3 DNA sequence: TGCGCCAGCAGCCGTGCCGAAGGAACGGTGGGCAATGAGCAGTTCTTC. Amino acid sequence: CASSRAEGTVGNEQFF. This sequence joins TRBV5-1 and TRBJ2-1; D unresolved. The CDR3 runs 16 residues. V was trimmed by 4 bases and J by 6 bases, leaving 20 bases between them. Per germline, CDR1 SGHRS and CDR2 YFSETQ.

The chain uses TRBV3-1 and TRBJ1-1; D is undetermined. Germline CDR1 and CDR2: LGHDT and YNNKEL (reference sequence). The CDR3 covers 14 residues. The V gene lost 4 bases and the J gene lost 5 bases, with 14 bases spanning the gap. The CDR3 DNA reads TGTGCCAGCAGCCGATTAGACCTAGGGACTGAAGCTTTCTTT. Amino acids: CASSRLDLGTEAFF.

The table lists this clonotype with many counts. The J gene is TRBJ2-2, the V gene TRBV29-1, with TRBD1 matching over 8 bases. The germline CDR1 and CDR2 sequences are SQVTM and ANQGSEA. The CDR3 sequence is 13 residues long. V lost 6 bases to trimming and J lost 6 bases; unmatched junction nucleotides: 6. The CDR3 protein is CSVDGQGPGELFF. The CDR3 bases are TGCAGCGTCGACGGACAGGGCCCCGGGGAGCTGTTTTTT.

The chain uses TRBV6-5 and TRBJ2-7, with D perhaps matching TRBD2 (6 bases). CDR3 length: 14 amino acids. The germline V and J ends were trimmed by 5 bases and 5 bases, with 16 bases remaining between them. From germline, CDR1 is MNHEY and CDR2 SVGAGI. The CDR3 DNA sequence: TGTGCCAGCAGTGGGAGCGGGTGGGGCGACGAGCAGTACGTC. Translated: CASSGSGWGDEQYV.

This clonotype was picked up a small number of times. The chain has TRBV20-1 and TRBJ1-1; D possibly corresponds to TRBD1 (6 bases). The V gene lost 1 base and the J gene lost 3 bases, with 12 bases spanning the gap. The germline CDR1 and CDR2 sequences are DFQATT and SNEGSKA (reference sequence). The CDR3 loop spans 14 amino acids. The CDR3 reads CSARVARGDTEAFF. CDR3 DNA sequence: TGCAGTGCTAGAGTAGCCAGGGGTGACACTGAAGCTTTCTTT.

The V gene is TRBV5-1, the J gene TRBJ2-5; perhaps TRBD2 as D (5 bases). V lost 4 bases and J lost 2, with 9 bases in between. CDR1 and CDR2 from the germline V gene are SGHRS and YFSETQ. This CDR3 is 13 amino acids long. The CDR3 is CASSSGRQETQYF. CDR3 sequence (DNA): TGCGCCAGCAGCAGCGGAAGACAAGAGACCCAGTACTTC.

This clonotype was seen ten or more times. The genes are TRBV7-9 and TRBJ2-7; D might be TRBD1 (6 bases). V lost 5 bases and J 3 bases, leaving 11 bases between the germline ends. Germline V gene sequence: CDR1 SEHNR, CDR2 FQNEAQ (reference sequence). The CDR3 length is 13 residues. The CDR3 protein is CASSEGQYYEQYV. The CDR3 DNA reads TGTGCCAGCAGCGAGGGACAATACTACGAGCAGTACGTC.

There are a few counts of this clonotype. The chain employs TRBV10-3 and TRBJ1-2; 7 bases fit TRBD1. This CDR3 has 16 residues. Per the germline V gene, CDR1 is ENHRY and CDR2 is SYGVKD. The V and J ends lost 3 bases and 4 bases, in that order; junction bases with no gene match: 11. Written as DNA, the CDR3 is TGTGCCATCAGTGAAGGGAGACAGGGACCTTTCTATGGCTACACCTTC. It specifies CAISEGRQGPFYGYTF.

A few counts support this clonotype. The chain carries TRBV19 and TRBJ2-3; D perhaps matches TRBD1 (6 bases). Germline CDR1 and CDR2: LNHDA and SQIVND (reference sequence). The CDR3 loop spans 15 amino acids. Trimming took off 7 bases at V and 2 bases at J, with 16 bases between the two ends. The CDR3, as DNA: TGTGCCAGTAATCGGGCAGGGGCTAACACAGATACGCAGTATTTT. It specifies CASNRAGANTDTQYF.

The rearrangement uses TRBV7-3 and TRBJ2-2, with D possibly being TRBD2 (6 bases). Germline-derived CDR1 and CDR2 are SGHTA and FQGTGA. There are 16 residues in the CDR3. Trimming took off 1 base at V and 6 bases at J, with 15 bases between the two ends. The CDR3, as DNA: TGTGCCAGCAGCTTAAGGGGACTGACGGCCCCCGGGGAGCTGTTTTTT. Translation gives CASSLRGLTAPGELFF.

CDR3 nucleotides: TGTGCCAGCAACAAACGGACGAGGGCGAACTATGGCTACACCTTC. Protein sequence: CASNKRTRANYGYTF. The chain is built from TRBV12-3 or TRBV12-4 and TRBJ1-2; D not certain. V was clipped by 7 bases and J by 2 bases, with 17 bases between them. CDR3 length: 15 residues.

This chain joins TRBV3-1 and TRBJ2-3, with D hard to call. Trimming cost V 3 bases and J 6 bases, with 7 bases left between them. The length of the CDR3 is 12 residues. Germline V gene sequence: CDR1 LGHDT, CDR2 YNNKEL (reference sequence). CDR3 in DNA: TGTGCCAGCAGCCAGCGGAGTGATACGCAGTATTTT. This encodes CASSQRSDTQYF.

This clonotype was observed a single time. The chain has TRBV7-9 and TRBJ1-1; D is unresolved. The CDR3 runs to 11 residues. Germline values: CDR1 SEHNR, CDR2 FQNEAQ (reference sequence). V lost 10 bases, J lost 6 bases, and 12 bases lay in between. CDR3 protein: CATEMGPEAFF. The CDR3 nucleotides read TGTGCCACTGAAATGGGCCCTGAAGCTTTCTTT.

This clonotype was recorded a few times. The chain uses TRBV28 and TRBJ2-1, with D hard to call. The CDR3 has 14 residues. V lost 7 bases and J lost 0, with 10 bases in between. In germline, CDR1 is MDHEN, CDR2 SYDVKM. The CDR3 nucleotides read TGTGCCAGCACCGGGCCGAACTCCTACAATGAGCAGTTCTTC. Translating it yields CASTGPNSYNEQFF.

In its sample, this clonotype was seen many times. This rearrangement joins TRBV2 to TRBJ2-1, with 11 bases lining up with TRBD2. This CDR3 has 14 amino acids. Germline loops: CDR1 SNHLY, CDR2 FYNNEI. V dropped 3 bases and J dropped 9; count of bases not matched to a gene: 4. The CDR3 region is CASSELAGGGEQFF. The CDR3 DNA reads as TGTGCCAGCAGTGAGCTAGCGGGGGGTGGTGAGCAGTTCTTC. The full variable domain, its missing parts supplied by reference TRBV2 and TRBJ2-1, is EPEVTQTPSHQVTQMGQEVILRCVPISNHLYFYWYRQILGQKVEFLVSFYNNEISEKSEIFDDQFSVERPDGSNFTLKIRSTKLEDSAMYFCASSELAGGGEQFFGPGTRLTVL.

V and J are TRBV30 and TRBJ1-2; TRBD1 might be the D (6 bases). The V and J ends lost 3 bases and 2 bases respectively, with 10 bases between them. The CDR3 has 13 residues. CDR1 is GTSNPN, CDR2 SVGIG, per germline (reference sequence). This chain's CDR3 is CAWSRGANYGYTF. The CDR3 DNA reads TGTGCCTGGAGCAGGGGTGCCAACTATGGCTACACCTTC.

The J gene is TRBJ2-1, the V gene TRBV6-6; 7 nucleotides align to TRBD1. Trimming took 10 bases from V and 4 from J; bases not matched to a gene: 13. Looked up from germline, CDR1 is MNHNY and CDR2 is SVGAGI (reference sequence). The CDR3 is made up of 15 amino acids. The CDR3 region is CATSIEGQRYNEQFF. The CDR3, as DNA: TGTGCCACCAGCATTGAGGGACAGCGGTACAATGAGCAGTTCTTC.

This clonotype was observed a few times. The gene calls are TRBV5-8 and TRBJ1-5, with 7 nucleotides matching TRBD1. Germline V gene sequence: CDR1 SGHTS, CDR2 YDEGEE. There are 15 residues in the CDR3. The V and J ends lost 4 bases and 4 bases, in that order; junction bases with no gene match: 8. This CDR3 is CASSRQGRINQPQHF. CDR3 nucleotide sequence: TGTGCCAGCAGCCGACAGGGACGGATTAATCAGCCCCAGCATTTT.

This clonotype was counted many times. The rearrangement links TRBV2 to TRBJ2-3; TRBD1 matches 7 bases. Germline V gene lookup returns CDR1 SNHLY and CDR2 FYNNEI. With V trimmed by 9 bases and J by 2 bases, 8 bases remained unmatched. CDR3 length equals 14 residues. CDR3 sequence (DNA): TGTGCCAGTCGGGTGGGACAGCTCACAGATACGCAGTATTTT. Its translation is CASRVGQLTDTQYF.